These 5 T cell receptor beta chains were sequenced from one sample in a study of PD-1 blockade in classical Hodgkin lymphoma. Generated by immunoSEQ multiplex PCR, the TCRdb table keeps only in-frame clones and is missing some. Among under 130,000 clones, roughly nine tenths were seen once, and the ten largest hold 15% to 20%. Time point defined: cycle 4 day 1 (C4D1), after 6 weeks of nivolumab. Every patient experienced relapse after autologous stem cell transplantation, and brentuximab vedotin exposure varied. Source: peripheral blood mononuclear cells (PBMCs), taken before the fourth cycle of nivolumab. All receptors come from a human donor with classical Hodgkin lymphoma.

The chain carries TRBV2 and TRBJ2-3, with TRBD2 identical over 7 bases. Looked up from germline, CDR1 is SNHLY and CDR2 is FYNNEI. V lost 7 bases and J lost 3; bases outside the gene matches: 19. The CDR3 is 18 residues long. This CDR3 is CASTLSSGWSISTDTQYF. DNA of the CDR3: TGTGCCAGCACCCTCTCTAGCGGATGGTCCATATCGACAGATACGCAGTATTTT. Drawing the rest from reference TRBV2 and TRBJ2-3, the complete variable domain is EPEVTQTPSHQVTQMGQEVILRCVPISNHLYFYWYRQILGQKVEFLVSFYNNEISEKSEIFDDQFSVERPDGSNFTLKIRSTKLEDSAMYFCASTLSSGWSISTDTQYFGPGTRLTVL.

The rearrangement links TRBV28 to TRBJ1-1, with 7 bases aligning to TRBD1. The CDR3 totals 13 residues. Trimming took 5 bases from V and 6 from J; bases not matched to a gene: 6. Germline V gene sequence: CDR1 MDHEN, CDR2 SYDVKM. CDR3 region: CASSLGQEAEAFF. The CDR3 DNA sequence: TGTGCCAGCAGTCTTGGACAGGAGGCTGAAGCTTTCTTT. Full variable domain (rest looked up from reference TRBV28 and TRBJ1-1): DVKVTQSSRYLVKRTGEKVFLECVQDMDHENMFWYRQDPGLGLRLIYFSYDVKMKEKGDIPEGYSVSREKKERFSLILESASTNQTSMYLCASSLGQEAEAFFGQGTRLTVV.

The rearrangement links TRBV30 to TRBJ2-7; perhaps TRBD1 as D (6 bases). V was trimmed by 3 bases and J by 3 bases, leaving 18 bases between them. This CDR3 has 15 residues. CDR1 and CDR2 from the germline V gene are GTSNPN and SVGIG (reference sequence). The CDR3 region is CAWRKRRGQDYEQYF. The DNA of the CDR3 is TGTGCCTGGAGGAAAAGAAGGGGACAAGACTACGAGCAGTACTTC.

A single count supports this clone. The chain links TRBV4-1 to TRBJ2-7; the D gene could be TRBD1 or TRBD2 (7 bases each). Germline V gene data show CDR1 as MGHRA and CDR2 as YSYEKL. The V and J ends lost 0 bases and 5 bases respectively, with 11 bases between them. The length of the CDR3 is 14 residues. The CDR3 DNA follows: TGCGCCAGCAGCCAAGACCCAGGGGGGGACGAGCAGTACTTC. Translating gives CASSQDPGGDEQYF.

This clone has just one count. The V call is TRBV7-2, the J call TRBJ2-3; 7 nucleotides agree with TRBD2. Germline V gives CDR1 SGHTA, CDR2 FQGNSA. This CDR3 has 17 amino acids. With V trimmed by 0 bases and J by 0 bases, 6 bases remained unmatched. Here the CDR3 DNA reads TGTGCCAGCAGCTTAGCGTTCAGCGGGGCCAGCACAGATACGCAGTATTTT. Amino acids: CASSLAFSGASTDTQYF. The entire variable domain, with the rest obtained from reference TRBV7-2 and TRBJ2-3, is as follows: GAGVSQSPSNKVTEKGKDVELRCDPISGHTALYWYRQSLGQGLEFLIYFQGNSAPDKSGLPSDRFSAERTGGSVSTLTIQRTQQEDSAVYLCASSLAFSGASTDTQYFGPGTRLTVL.